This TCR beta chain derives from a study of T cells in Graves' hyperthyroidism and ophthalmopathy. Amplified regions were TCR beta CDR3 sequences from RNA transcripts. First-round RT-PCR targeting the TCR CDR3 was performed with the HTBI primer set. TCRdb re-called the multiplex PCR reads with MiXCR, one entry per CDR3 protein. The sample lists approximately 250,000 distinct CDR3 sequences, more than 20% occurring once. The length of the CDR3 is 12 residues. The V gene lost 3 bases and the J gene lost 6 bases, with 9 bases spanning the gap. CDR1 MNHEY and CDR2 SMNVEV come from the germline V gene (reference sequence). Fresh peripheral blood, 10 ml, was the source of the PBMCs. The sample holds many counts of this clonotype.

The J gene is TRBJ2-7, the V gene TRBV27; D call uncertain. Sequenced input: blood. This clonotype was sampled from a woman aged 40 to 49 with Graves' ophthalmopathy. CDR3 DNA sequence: TGTGCCAGCAGTTTCAAGCTTGGCGAGCAGTACTTC. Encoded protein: CASSFKLGEQYF.